Each of the 31 T cell receptor beta chains below was sequenced from the same sample in a study of T cells in Graves' hyperthyroidism and ophthalmopathy. Using RNA transcripts as the source, TCR beta CDR3 regions were amplified. The HTBI set primed first-round TCR CDR3 RT-PCR. TCRdb re-called the multiplex PCR reads with MiXCR, one entry per CDR3 protein. This sample has around 620,000 distinct CDR3 sequences, with 15% to 20% found just once. The specimen was blood. These receptors came from a woman aged 25-40 years with Graves' hyperthyroidism.

A word on this clonotype: Possible read error: a much larger clone is one base away. The chain carries TRBV28 and TRBJ1-4; D ambiguous. V was trimmed by 5 bases and J by 0 bases, leaving 16 bases between them. Per germline, CDR1 MDHEN and CDR2 SYDVKM. This CDR3 is built from 17 residues. The CDR3 nucleotides are TGTGCCAGCAGTGGAAGGAGGGCGGAGCCAACTAATGAAAAACTGTTTTTT. This gives the protein CASSGRRAEPTNEKLFF.

This clonotype appeared once. This rearrangement joins TRBV5-1 to TRBJ1-2; the match to TRBD1 covers 8 bases. CDR3 length: 14 amino acids. Germline values: CDR1 SGHRS, CDR2 YFSETQ. V trimming: 4 bases; J trimming: 4 bases; junction bases outside the gene matches: 6. CDR3 sequence (DNA): TGCGCCAGCAGCGCTGCGACAGGGGCCTATGGCTACACCTTC. This translates into CASSAATGAYGYTF.

The chain combines TRBV6-2 or TRBV6-3 with TRBJ2-5; the D gene is possibly TRBD2 (7 bases). Germline V gene data show CDR1 as MNHEY and CDR2 as SVGEGT. The CDR3 length is 14 residues. Trimming pared 2 bases from V and 7 bases from J, leaving 14 bases between. The CDR3 nucleotides are TGTGCCAGCAGTTACAATCGGGGGGCGCCGACCCAGTACTTC. Translated: CASSYNRGAPTQYF.

This clonotype was seen ten or more times. This chain uses TRBV5-1 with TRBJ2-1, with D unresolved. V lost 1 base and J lost 7, with 12 bases in between. The CDR3 is 14 amino acids. Germline loops: CDR1 SGHRS, CDR2 YFSETQ. In nucleotides, the CDR3 is TGCGCCAGCAGCTTGTCTCTAGATAGGAATGAGCAGTTCTTC. It codes for CASSLSLDRNEQFF.

V usage is TRBV20-1 and J usage is TRBJ2-5; the match to TRBD1 covers 9 bases. Trimming removed 1 base from V and 13 bases from J; junction bases left unmatched: 10. The CDR3 runs to 13 residues. Germline V gene data show CDR1 as DFQATT and CDR2 as SNEGSKA (reference sequence). CDR3 nucleotide sequence: TGCAGTGCTAGAGTCTCAGACAGGGGGGGTTTGTACTTC. It translates to CSARVSDRGGLYF.

Worth noting for this clonotype: A read error is possible here, since a much larger clone lies one base away. The CDR3 nucleotides read TGTGCCAGCAGCTCCTCACAGAGCTCCTTCAATGAGCAGTTCTTC. Encoded protein: CASSSSQSSFNEQFF. The chain combines TRBV5-6 with TRBJ2-1; D is unresolved. Germline assignment: CDR1 SGHDT and CDR2 YYEEEE. The CDR3 is 15 residues long.

This clonotype was detected many times. V and J are TRBV6-2 or TRBV6-3 and TRBJ1-2, with 7 nucleotides matching TRBD1. The CDR3 has 14 amino acids. Germline trimming cut 6 bases from V and 1 base from J; bases unmatched to any gene: 5. Looked up from germline, CDR1 is MNHEY and CDR2 is SVGEGT. The CDR3 DNA follows: TGTGCCAGCAGGAAACAGGGGAATAACTATGGCTACACCTTC. Residues: CASRKQGNNYGYTF.

The J gene is TRBJ1-1, the V gene TRBV6-2 or TRBV6-3; D is perhaps TRBD1 (5 bases). The length of the CDR3 is 15 residues. V gave up 2 bases and J gave up 4 bases, with 14 bases separating them. The germline CDR1 and CDR2 sequences are MNHEY and SVGEGT. CDR3 nucleotides: TGTGCCAGCAGTTACCCGTGGGGGGGGGGCACTGAAGCTTTCTTT. Translating gives CASSYPWGGGTEAFF.

A single count supports this clonotype. The genes are TRBV15 and TRBJ2-2; the D gene is possibly TRBD2 (6 bases). The ends were cut back, 4 bases at V and 1 base at J, with 10 bases in the middle. CDR1 and CDR2 (germline): LNHNV, YYDKDF (reference sequence). The CDR3 contains 15 residues. The CDR3 here is CATSNPSENTGELFF. The CDR3 bases are TGTGCCACCAGCAACCCTAGCGAGAACACCGGGGAGCTGTTTTTT.

This clonotype was counted at least ten times. V and J are TRBV27 and TRBJ1-1; no clear D. V was clipped by 3 bases and J by 1 base, with 15 bases between them. The germline gives CDR1 MNHEY, CDR2 SMNVEV (reference sequence). The CDR3 contains 16 residues. The CDR3 DNA reads as TGTGCCAGCAGTTTTATAGGGTCGGTGACGAACACTGAAGCTTTCTTT. It specifies CASSFIGSVTNTEAFF.

This clonotype was seen ten or more times. This sequence joins TRBV6-2 or TRBV6-3 and TRBJ1-1, with D perhaps matching TRBD1 (6 bases). The CDR3 runs 16 residues. The V end lost 2 bases, the J end lost 4 bases, and 17 bases lay between the germline ends. CDR1 is MNHEY, CDR2 SVGEGT, per germline. The DNA for the CDR3 is TGTGCCAGCAGTTACGGGGGGGCCGACCGGGCCACTGAAGCTTTCTTT. It specifies CASSYGGADRATEAFF.

This chain connects TRBV28 to TRBJ2-6, with D possibly being TRBD2 (5 bases). CDR1 MDHEN and CDR2 SYDVKM come from the germline V gene. The CDR3 runs 15 residues. The V end lost 4 bases, the J end lost 7 bases, and 14 bases lay between the germline ends. CDR3 sequence reads: CASSSPRGVANVLTF. The CDR3 bases are TGTGCCAGCAGTTCCCCTCGGGGTGTTGCCAACGTCCTGACTTTC.

This clonotype has a handful of counts. This chain links TRBV5-1 with TRBJ2-1; the match to TRBD2 covers 9 bases. With V trimmed by 4 bases and J by 6 bases, 2 bases remained unmatched. The CDR3 contains 13 residues. Germline V gene lookup returns CDR1 SGHRS and CDR2 YFSETQ. The CDR3 loop is CASSHSGGNEQFF. In nucleotides, the CDR3 is TGCGCCAGCAGCCATAGCGGGGGCAATGAGCAGTTCTTC.

This clonotype was seen a few times. The V call is TRBV9, the J call TRBJ1-5, with 7 bases aligning to TRBD1. V was pared by 3 bases and J by 7 bases, with 10 bases of the junction left unmatched. This CDR3 contains 15 residues. Germline V gives CDR1 SGDLS, CDR2 YYNGEE. DNA of the CDR3: TGTGCCAGCAGCGCAAACGACAGGGTAGGCCAGCCCCAGCATTTT. Translated: CASSANDRVGQPQHF.

Regarding this clonotype: With a much larger clone just one base away, this may be a read error. The chain employs TRBV6-1 and TRBJ2-5; D not certain. CDR1 and CDR2 (germline): MNHNS, SASEGT. The CDR3 sequence is 13 residues long. The DNA of the CDR3 is TGTGCCAGCGCGTGGGTGGACCAAGGGACCCAGTACTTC. Its translation: CASAWVDQGTQYF.

In this sample, this clonotype turned up many times. V is TRBV6-5 and J is TRBJ2-2, with no clear D. V was cut by 0 bases and J by 3 bases, with 8 bases left in between. Germline V lookup: CDR1 MNHEY, CDR2 SVGAGI. This CDR3 region has 15 residues. For the CDR3, the DNA is TGTGCCAGCAGTTACTCGTTGGCTTACACCGGGGAGCTGTTTTTT. Translating gives CASSYSLAYTGELFF.

In this sample, this clonotype turned up many times. The chain combines TRBV12-3 or TRBV12-4 with TRBJ1-3; D is uncertain. V lost 4 bases and J 16 bases, leaving 17 bases between the germline ends. CDR3 size: 12 residues. The CDR3 protein is CASSSSNGKPYF. The CDR3 DNA reads as TGTGCCAGCAGTTCCTCAAATGGGAAACCTTATTTT.

This clonotype appeared a few times. The V and J genes are TRBV29-1 and TRBJ1-1; possible D gene TRBD1, 6 bases. Germline V lookup: CDR1 SQVTM, CDR2 ANQGSEA. This CDR3 is built from 12 residues. V lost 4 bases, J lost 5 bases, and 11 bases lay in between. The CDR3 is CSVARGGTEAFF. CDR3 coding DNA: TGCAGCGTTGCGAGGGGGGGGACTGAAGCTTTCTTT.

This clonotype occurred a few times. The chain employs TRBV11-2 and TRBJ2-2; D perhaps matches TRBD2 (6 bases). There are 14 residues in the CDR3. Germline lookup yields CDR1 SGHAT and CDR2 FQNNGV. Trimming took off 5 bases at V and 4 bases at J, with 11 bases between the two ends. The CDR3 DNA follows: TGTGCCAGCAGCAGCGGGCAGCCCACCGGGGAGCTGTTTTTT. It specifies CASSSGQPTGELFF.

This clonotype was counted at least ten times. This chain uses TRBV7-2 with TRBJ2-5; D is perhaps TRBD1 or TRBD2 (5 bases each). The germline V gene has CDR1 SGHTA and CDR2 FQGNSA. The CDR3 covers 14 residues. Trimming left V 1 base short and J 6 bases short, with 12 bases between. Written as DNA, the CDR3 is TGTGCCAGCAGCTTAGATTGGCAGGGACAGACCCAGTACTTC. It encodes CASSLDWQGQTQYF. Full variable domain (missing parts from reference TRBV7-2 and TRBJ2-5): GAGVSQSPSNKVTEKGKDVELRCDPISGHTALYWYRQSLGQGLEFLIYFQGNSAPDKSGLPSDRFSAERTGGSVSTLTIQRTQQEDSAVYLCASSLDWQGQTQYFGPGTRLLVL.

This chain connects TRBV27 to TRBJ1-2; TRBD1 matches at 11 bases. This CDR3 has 16 amino acids. Germline values: CDR1 MNHEY, CDR2 SMNVEV (reference sequence). V lost 4 bases, J lost 4 bases, and 8 bases stayed unmatched. The CDR3 reads CASSSVGTGGPYGYTF. The DNA for the CDR3 is TGTGCCAGCAGTTCCGTTGGGACAGGGGGTCCCTATGGCTACACCTTC.

The rearrangement joins TRBV4-1 to TRBJ1-1; D remains ambiguous. Trimming shortened V by 4 bases and J by 1 base, and 13 bases separated the two germline ends. Germline V gene lookup returns CDR1 MGHRA and CDR2 YSYEKL. The CDR3 runs 15 residues. The CDR3 loop is CASSREVGSNTEAFF. As DNA, the CDR3 is TGCGCCAGCAGCCGAGAGGTGGGATCGAACACTGAAGCTTTCTTT.

This clonotype was counted between two and nine times. The rearrangement uses TRBV19 and TRBJ1-5; TRBD1 matches 8 bases. The V and J ends lost 5 bases and 5 bases, in that order; junction bases with no gene match: 8. There are 15 residues in the CDR3. CDR1 is LNHDA, CDR2 SQIVND, per germline (reference sequence). CDR3: CASSVVQGAHQPQHF. The DNA of the CDR3 is TGTGCCAGTAGTGTCGTTCAGGGGGCCCATCAGCCCCAGCATTTT. The complete variable domain, with remaining parts taken from reference TRBV19 and TRBJ1-5, reads DGGITQSPKYLFRKEGQNVTLSCEQNLNHDAMYWYRQDPGQGLRLIYYSQIVNDFQKGDIAEGYSVSREKKESFPLTVTSAQKNPTAFYLCASSVVQGAHQPQHFGDGTRLSIL.

The chain recombines TRBV7-9 with TRBJ2-5, with 10 positions matching TRBD1. The trim removed 5 bases at V and 0 bases at J, leaving 3 bases unmatched. The CDR3 sequence is 15 residues long. In germline, CDR1 is SEHNR, CDR2 FQNEAQ (reference sequence). CDR3 residues: CASSQGQGYQETQYF. Here the CDR3 DNA reads TGTGCCAGCAGCCAGGGACAGGGGTACCAAGAGACCCAGTACTTC.

The chain links TRBV2 to TRBJ1-6; maybe TRBD1 (5 bases). The germline V gene has CDR1 SNHLY and CDR2 FYNNEI. V was trimmed by 5 bases and J by 8 bases, leaving 16 bases between them. This CDR3 is 15 amino acids long. Here the CDR3 DNA reads TGTGCCAGCAGTCGTAGGGACGTCACGGATTCACCCCTCCACTTT. It yields the protein CASSRRDVTDSPLHF.

There are many counts of this clonotype. This chain uses TRBV9 with TRBJ1-2; a possible D gene is TRBD1 (5 bases). CDR1 is SGDLS, CDR2 YYNGEE, per germline. There are 17 residues in the CDR3. Trimming removed 6 bases at V and 1 base at J, with 22 bases between. Here the CDR3 reads CASTKEDSHNLNYGYTF. CDR3 nucleotide sequence: TGTGCCAGCACAAAAGAAGACAGCCATAACCTTAACTATGGCTACACCTTC. The full variable domain, with the rest looked up from reference TRBV9 and TRBJ1-2, is DSGVTQTPKHLITATGQRVTLRCSPRSGDLSVYWYQQSLDQGLQFLIQYYNGEERAKGNILERFSAQQFPDLHSELNLSSLELGDSALYFCASTKEDSHNLNYGYTFGSGTRLTVV.

This clonotype was found a few times. The chain combines TRBV30 with TRBJ2-5; 7 bases line up with TRBD1. The trim removed 4 bases at V and 4 bases at J, leaving 12 bases unmatched. Germline CDR1 GTSNPN, CDR2 SVGIG (reference sequence). The length of the CDR3 is 15 residues. The chain's CDR3 is CAWTEPNRGRETQYF. For the CDR3, the DNA is TGTGCCTGGACCGAACCCAACAGGGGACGAGAGACCCAGTACTTC. Variable domain in full (rest from reference TRBV30 and TRBJ2-5): SQTIHQWPATLVQPVGSPLSLECTVEGTSNPNLYWYRQAAGRGLQLLFYSVGIGQISSEVPQNLSASRPQDRQFILSSKKLLLSDSGFYLCAWTEPNRGRETQYFGPGTRLLVL.

V usage is TRBV20-1 and J usage is TRBJ2-1; D is unresolved. This CDR3 contains 13 residues. V was cut by 6 bases and J by 6 bases, with 15 bases left in between. Germline loops: CDR1 DFQATT, CDR2 SNEGSKA (reference sequence). CDR3 loop: CSAWMYSSNEQFF. The CDR3 DNA reads TGCAGTGCATGGATGTATAGTAGCAATGAGCAGTTCTTC.

This clonotype was detected ten times or more. CDR3 loop: CASSLGPSTTQYF. The CDR3 DNA reads TGTGCCAGCAGCTTGGGCCCTAGCACTACGCAGTATTTT. V and J are TRBV12-3 or TRBV12-4 and TRBJ2-3; possibly TRBD2 for D (5 bases). This CDR3 is built from 13 residues. V lost 6 bases and J 8 bases, leaving 15 bases between the germline ends.

This clonotype was observed a handful of times. The V call is TRBV11-2, the J call TRBJ1-2, with a possible D match to TRBD1 (5 bases). This CDR3 spans 16 amino acids. Trimming cost V 0 bases and J 8 bases, with 19 bases left between them. The germline gives CDR1 SGHAT, CDR2 FQNNGV. CDR3 residues: CASSLDRWGRQSGYTF. In DNA, the CDR3 is TGTGCCAGCAGCTTAGACCGCTGGGGCAGGCAGAGCGGCTACACCTTC.

This clonotype showed up many times. The chain couples TRBV7-3 to TRBJ2-7; the D is unclear. V lost 2 bases and J lost 0, with 8 bases in between. CDR3 length equals 14 residues. Germline V gives CDR1 SGHTA, CDR2 FQGTGA. DNA of the CDR3: TGTGCCAGCAGCTTAGCGCCGGCCTCCTACGAGCAGTACTTC. Protein: CASSLAPASYEQYF.